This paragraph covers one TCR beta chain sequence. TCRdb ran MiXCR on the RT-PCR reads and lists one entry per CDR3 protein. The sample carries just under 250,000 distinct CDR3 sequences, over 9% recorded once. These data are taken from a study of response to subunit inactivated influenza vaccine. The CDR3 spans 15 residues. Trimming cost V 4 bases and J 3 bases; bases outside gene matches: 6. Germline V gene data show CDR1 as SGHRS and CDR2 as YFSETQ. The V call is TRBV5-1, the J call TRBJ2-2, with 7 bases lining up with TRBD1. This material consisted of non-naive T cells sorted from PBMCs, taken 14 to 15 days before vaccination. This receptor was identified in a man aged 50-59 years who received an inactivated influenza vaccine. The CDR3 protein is CASSTRQGHTGELFF. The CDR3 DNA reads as TGCGCCAGCAGCACCCGACAGGGCCACACCGGGGAGCTGTTTTTT.